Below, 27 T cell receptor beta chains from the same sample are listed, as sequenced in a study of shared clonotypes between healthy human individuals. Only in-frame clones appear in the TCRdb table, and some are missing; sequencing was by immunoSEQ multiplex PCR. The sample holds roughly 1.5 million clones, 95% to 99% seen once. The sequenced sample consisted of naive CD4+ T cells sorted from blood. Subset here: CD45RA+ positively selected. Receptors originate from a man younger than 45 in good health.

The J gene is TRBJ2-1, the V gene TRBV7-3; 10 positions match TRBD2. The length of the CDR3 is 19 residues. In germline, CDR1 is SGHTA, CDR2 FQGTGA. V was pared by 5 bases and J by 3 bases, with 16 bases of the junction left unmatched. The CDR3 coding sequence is TGTGCCAGCAGCCCCCTCACCCCCACTAGCGGGATCCTCTACAATGAGCAGTTCTTC. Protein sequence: CASSPLTPTSGILYNEQFF.

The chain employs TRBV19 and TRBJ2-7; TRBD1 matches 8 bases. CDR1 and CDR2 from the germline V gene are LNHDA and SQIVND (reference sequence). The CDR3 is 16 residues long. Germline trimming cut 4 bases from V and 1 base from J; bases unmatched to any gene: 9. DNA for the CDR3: TGTGCCAGTAGTAACACCAGGGGGCTAAAGTCCTACGAGCAGTACTTC. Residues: CASSNTRGLKSYEQYF. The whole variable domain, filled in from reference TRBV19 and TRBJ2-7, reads DGGITQSPKYLFRKEGQNVTLSCEQNLNHDAMYWYRQDPGQGLRLIYYSQIVNDFQKGDIAEGYSVSREKKESFPLTVTSAQKNPTAFYLCASSNTRGLKSYEQYFGPGTRLTVT.

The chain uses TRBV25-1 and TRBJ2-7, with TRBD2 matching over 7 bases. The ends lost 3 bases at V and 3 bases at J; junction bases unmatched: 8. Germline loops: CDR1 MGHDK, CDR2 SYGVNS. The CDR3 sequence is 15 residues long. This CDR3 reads CASSEAEGGVYEQYF. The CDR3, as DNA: TGTGCCAGCAGTGAGGCGGAGGGAGGGGTCTACGAGCAGTACTTC.

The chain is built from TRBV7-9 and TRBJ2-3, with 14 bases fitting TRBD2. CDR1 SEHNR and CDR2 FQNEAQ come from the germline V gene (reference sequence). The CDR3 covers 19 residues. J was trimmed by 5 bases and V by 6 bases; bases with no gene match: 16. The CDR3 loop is CASRQIGQGTSGREDTQYF. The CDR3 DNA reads TGTGCCAGCAGACAAATTGGACAGGGGACTAGCGGGAGAGAAGATACGCAGTATTTT. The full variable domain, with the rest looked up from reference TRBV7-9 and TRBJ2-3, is DTGVSQNPRHKITKRGQNVTFRCDPISEHNRLYWYRQTLGQGPEFLTYFQNEAQLEKSRLLSDRFSAERPKGSFSTLEIQRTEQGDSAMYLCASRQIGQGTSGREDTQYFGPGTRLTVL.

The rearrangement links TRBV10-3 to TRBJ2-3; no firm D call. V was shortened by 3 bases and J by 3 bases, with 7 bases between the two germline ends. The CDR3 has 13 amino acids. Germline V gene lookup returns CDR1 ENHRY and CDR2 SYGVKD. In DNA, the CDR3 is TGTGCCATCAGTGAAGAGGCAACAGATACGCAGTATTTT. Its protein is CAISEEATDTQYF.

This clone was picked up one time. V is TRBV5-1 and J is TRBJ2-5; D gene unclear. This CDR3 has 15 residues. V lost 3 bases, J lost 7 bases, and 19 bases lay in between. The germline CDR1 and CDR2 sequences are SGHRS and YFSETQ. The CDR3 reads CASSSGSQVLATQYF. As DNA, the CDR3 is TGCGCCAGCAGCTCAGGCTCCCAGGTATTGGCGACCCAGTACTTC. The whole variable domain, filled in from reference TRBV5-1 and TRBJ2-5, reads KAGVTQTPRYLIKTRGQQVTLSCSPISGHRSVSWYQQTPGQGLQFLFEYFSETQRNKGNFPGRFSGRQFSNSRSEMNVSTLELGDSALYLCASSSGSQVLATQYFGPGTRLLVL.

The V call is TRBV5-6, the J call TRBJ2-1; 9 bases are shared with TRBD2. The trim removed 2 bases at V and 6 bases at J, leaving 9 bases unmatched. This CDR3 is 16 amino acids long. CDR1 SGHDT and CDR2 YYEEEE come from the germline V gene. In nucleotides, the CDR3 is TGTGCCAGCAGCTTTTACATAGCGGGAGTCGGCAATGAGCAGTTCTTC. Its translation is CASSFYIAGVGNEQFF.

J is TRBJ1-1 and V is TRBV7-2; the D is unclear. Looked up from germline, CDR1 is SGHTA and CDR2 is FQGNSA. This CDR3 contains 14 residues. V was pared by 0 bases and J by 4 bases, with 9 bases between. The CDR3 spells CASSLAVSLTEAFF. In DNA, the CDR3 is TGTGCCAGCAGCTTAGCTGTGAGTCTCACTGAAGCTTTCTTT.

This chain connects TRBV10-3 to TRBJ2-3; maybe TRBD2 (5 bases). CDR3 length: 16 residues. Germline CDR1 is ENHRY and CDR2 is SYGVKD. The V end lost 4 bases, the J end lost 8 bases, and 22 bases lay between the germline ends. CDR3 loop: CAISGAPRDAAFTQYF. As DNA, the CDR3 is TGTGCCATCAGTGGGGCGCCCCGGGATGCCGCTTTTACGCAGTATTTT.

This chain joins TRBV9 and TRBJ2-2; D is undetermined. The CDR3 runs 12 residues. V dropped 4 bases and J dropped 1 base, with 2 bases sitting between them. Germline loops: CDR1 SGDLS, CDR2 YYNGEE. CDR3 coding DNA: TGTGCCAGCAGCAAGAACACCGGGGAGCTGTTTTTT. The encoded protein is CASSKNTGELFF. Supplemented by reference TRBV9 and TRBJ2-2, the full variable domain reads DSGVTQTPKHLITATGQRVTLRCSPRSGDLSVYWYQQSLDQGLQFLIQYYNGEERAKGNILERFSAQQFPDLHSELNLSSLELGDSALYFCASSKNTGELFFGEGSRLTVL.

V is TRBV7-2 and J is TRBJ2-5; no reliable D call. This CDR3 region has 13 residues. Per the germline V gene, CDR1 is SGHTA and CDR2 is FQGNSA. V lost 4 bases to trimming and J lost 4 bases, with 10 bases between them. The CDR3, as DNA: TGTGCCAGCAGCTCCACCTTAGGAGAGACCCAGTACTTC. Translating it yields CASSSTLGETQYF.

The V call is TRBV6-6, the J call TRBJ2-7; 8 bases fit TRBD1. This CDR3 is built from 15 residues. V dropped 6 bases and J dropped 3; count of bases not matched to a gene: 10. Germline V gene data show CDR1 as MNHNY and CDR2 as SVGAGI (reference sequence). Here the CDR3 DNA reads TGTGCCAGCAGACCGCCGGGACAGGCGGACTACGAGCAGTACTTC. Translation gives CASRPPGQADYEQYF.

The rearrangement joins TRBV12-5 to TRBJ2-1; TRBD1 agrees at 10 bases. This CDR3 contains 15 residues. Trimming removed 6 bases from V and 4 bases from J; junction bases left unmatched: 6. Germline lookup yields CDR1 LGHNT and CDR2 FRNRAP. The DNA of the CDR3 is TGTGCTAGTGGACCAGACAGGGGGCTGTACAATGAGCAGTTCTTC. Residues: CASGPDRGLYNEQFF. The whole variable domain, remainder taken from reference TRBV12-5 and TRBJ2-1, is DARVTQTPRHKVTEMGQEVTMRCQPILGHNTVFWYRQTMMQGLELLAYFRNRAPLDDSGMPKDRFSAEMPDATLATLKIQPSEPRDSAVYFCASGPDRGLYNEQFFGPGTRLTVL.

The CDR3 nucleotides read TGTGCCAGCGCAACTAGCGGCGCGACCTACGAGCAGTACTTC. Its translation is CASATSGATYEQYF. The chain couples TRBV25-1 to TRBJ2-7; the match to TRBD2 covers 8 bases. Germline-derived CDR1 and CDR2 are MGHDK and SYGVNS. The CDR3 sequence is 14 residues long. V shed 8 bases, J shed 2 bases, and the junction held 8 bases outside the gene matches.

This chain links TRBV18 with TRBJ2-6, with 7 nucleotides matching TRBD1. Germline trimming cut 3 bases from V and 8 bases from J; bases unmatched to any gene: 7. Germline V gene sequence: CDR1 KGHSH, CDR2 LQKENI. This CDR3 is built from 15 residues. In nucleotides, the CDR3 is TGTGCCAGCTCACCTGACAGGGACCTCTCCAACGTCCTGACTTTC. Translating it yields CASSPDRDLSNVLTF.

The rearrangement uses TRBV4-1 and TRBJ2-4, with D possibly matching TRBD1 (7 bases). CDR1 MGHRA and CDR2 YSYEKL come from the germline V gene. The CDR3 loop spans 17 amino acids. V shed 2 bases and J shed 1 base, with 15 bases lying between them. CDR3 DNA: TGCGCCAGCAGCCAACTCCCGCCAGGGGGGGCCAAAAACATTCAGTACTTC. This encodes CASSQLPPGGAKNIQYF.

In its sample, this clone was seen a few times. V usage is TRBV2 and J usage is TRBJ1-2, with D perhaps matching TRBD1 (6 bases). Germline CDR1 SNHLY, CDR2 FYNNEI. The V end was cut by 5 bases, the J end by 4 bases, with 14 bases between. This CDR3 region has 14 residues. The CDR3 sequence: CASSHREVGYGYTF. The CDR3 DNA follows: TGTGCCAGCAGTCACAGGGAGGTCGGCTATGGCTACACCTTC.

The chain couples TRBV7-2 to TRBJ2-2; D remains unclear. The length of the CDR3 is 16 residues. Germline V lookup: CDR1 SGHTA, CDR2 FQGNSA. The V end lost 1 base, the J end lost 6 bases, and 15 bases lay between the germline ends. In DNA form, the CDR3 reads TGTGCCAGCAGCTTAGGTATCTTCGGTGTTTCCGGGGAGCTGTTTTTT. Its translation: CASSLGIFGVSGELFF. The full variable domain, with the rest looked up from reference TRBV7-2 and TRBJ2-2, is GAGVSQSPSNKVTEKGKDVELRCDPISGHTALYWYRQSLGQGLEFLIYFQGNSAPDKSGLPSDRFSAERTGGSVSTLTIQRTQQEDSAVYLCASSLGIFGVSGELFFGEGSRLTVL.

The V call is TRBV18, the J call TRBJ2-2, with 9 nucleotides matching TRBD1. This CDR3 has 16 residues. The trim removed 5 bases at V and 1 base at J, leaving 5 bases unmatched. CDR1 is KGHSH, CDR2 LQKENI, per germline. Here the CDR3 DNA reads TGTGCCAGCTCAACATCGACAGGGGGGAACACCGGGGAGCTGTTTTTT. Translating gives CASSTSTGGNTGELFF.

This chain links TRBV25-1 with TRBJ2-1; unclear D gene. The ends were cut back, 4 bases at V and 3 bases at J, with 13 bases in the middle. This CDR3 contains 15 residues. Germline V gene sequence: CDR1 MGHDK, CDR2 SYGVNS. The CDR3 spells CASSGSNHRYNEQFF. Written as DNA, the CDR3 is TGTGCCAGCAGTGGAAGTAACCATCGCTACAATGAGCAGTTCTTC.

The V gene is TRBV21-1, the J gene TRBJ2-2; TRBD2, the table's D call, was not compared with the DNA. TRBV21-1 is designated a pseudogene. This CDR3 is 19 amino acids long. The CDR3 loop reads CASSLGGTGVIANTGELFF. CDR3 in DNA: TGTGCCAGCAGCTTAGGAGGGACGGGCGTTATTGCGAACACCGGGGAGCTGTTTTTT.

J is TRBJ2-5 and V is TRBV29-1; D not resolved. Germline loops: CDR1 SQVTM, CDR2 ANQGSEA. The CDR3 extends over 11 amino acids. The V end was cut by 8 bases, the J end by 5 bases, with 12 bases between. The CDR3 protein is CSHAEWETQYF. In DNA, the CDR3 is TGCAGCCACGCCGAGTGGGAGACCCAGTACTTC.

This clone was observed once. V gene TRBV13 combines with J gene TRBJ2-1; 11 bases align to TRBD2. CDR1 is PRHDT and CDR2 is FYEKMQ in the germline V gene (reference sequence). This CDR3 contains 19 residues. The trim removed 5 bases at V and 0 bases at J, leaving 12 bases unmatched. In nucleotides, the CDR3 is TGTGCCAGCAGCCTACTAGCGGGAGAGCCCGGAAGCTCCTACAATGAGCAGTTCTTC. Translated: CASSLLAGEPGSSYNEQFF.

CDR3 DNA: TGTGCTAGTGGTTCAGGGCTAGCGGATTACAATGAGCAGTTCTTC. Encoded protein: CASGSGLADYNEQFF. V is TRBV12-5 and J is TRBJ2-1, with 7 bases that match TRBD2. This CDR3 comprises 15 residues. The junction had 7 bases not matched to a gene; V was cut back by 4 bases and J by 4 bases. The germline CDR1 and CDR2 sequences are LGHNT and FRNRAP.

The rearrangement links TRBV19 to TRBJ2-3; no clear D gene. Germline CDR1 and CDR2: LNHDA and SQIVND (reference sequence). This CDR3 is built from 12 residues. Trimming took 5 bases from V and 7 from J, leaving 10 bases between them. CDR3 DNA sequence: TGTGCCAGTAGTTCAGTAGGGAATACGCAGTATTTT. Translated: CASSSVGNTQYF.

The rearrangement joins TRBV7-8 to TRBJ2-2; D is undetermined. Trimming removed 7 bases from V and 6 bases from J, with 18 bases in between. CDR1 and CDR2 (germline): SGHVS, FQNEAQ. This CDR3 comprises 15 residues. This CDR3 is CASMVVGHPSGELFF. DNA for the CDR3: TGTGCCAGCATGGTCGTGGGTCATCCTTCCGGGGAGCTGTTTTTT. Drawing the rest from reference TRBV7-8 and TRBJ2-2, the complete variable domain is GAGVSQSPRYKVAKRGQDVALRCDPISGHVSLFWYQQALGQGPEFLTYFQNEAQLDKSGLPSDRFFAERPEGSVSTLKIQRTQQEDSAVYLCASMVVGHPSGELFFGEGSRLTVL.

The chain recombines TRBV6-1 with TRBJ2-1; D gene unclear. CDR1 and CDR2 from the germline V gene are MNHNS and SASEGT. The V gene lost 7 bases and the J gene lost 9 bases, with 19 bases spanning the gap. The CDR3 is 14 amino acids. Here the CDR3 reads CASNSLLEKGEQFF. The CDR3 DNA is TGTGCCAGCAATTCTCTTCTGGAAAAAGGTGAGCAGTTCTTC.